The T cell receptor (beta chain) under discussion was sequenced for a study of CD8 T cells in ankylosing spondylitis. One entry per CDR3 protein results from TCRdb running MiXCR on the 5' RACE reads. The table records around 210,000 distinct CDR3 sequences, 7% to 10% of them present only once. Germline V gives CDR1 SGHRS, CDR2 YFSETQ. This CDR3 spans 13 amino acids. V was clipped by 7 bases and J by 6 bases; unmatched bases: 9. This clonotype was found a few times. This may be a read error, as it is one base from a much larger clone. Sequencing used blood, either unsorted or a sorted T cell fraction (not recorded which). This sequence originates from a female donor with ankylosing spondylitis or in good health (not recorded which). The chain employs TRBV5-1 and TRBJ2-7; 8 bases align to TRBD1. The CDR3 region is CASSGRGTGEQYF. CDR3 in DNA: TGCGCCAGCTCGGGACGGGGGACAGGCGAGCAGTACTTC. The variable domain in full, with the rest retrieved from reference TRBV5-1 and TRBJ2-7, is KAGVTQTPRYLIKTRGQQVTLSCSPISGHRSVSWYQQTPGQGLQFLFEYFSETQRNKGNFPGRFSGRQFSNSRSEMNVSTLELGDSALYLCASSGRGTGEQYFGPGTRLTVT.